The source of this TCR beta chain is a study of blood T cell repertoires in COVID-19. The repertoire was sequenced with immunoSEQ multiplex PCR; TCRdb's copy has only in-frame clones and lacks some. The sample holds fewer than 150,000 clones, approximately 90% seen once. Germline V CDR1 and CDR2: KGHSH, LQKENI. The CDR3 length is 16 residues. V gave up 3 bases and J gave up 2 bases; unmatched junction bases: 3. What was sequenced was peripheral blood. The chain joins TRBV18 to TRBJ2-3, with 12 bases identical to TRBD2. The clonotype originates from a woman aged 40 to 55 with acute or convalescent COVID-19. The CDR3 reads CASSPLAGGDTDTQYF. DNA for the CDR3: TGTGCCAGCTCACCCCTAGCGGGGGGGGACACAGATACGCAGTATTTT. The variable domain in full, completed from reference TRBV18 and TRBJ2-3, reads NAGVMQNPRHLVRRRGQEARLRCSPMKGHSHVYWYRQLPEEGLKFMVYLQKENIIDESGMPKERFSAEFPKEGPSILRIQQVVRGDSAAYFCASSPLAGGDTDTQYFGPGTRLTVL.